These 14 T cell receptor beta chains came from one sample sequenced in a study of T cell responses to AZD1222 COVID-19 vaccine. Sequencing used immunoSEQ multiplex PCR; TCRdb keeps in-frame clones, though not all of them. This sample has 55,000 to 85,000 clones, with around 83% found just once. Material: peripheral blood, obtained on day 0 of AZD1222 vaccination. The source is an adult in good health.

This chain joins TRBV30 and TRBJ1-1; D is ambiguous. Deletions cut 1 base from V and 0 bases from J, with 9 bases between. CDR1 and CDR2 from the germline V gene are GTSNPN and SVGIG (reference sequence). The CDR3 is made up of 14 amino acids. The CDR3 DNA is TGTGCCTGGAGTGGTCTGGGGATGAACACTGAAGCTTTCTTT. This translates into CAWSGLGMNTEAFF. The variable domain in full, with the rest retrieved from reference TRBV30 and TRBJ1-1, is SQTIHQWPATLVQPVGSPLSLECTVEGTSNPNLYWYRQAAGRGLQLLFYSVGIGQISSEVPQNLSASRPQDRQFILSSKKLLLSDSGFYLCAWSGLGMNTEAFFGQGTRLTVV.

The chain has TRBV6-1 and TRBJ1-3; no clear D. The germline V gene encodes CDR1 MNHNS and CDR2 SASEGT. The CDR3 runs to 15 residues. V gave up 1 base and J gave up 7 bases, with 14 bases separating them. The CDR3 DNA follows: TGTGCCAGCAGTGAAGGATTTGCGGTGGGGAACACCATATATTTT. Translated, it gives CASSEGFAVGNTIYF.

The chain uses TRBV7-3 and TRBJ2-1; D may match TRBD1 or TRBD2 (5 bases each). Trimming left V 4 bases short and J 4 bases short, with 17 bases between. Germline loops: CDR1 SGHTA, CDR2 FQGTGA. The length of the CDR3 is 16 residues. CDR3 in amino acids: CASSSGAGRGYNEQFF. CDR3 coding DNA: TGTGCCAGCAGCTCCGGGGCGGGTAGAGGGTACAATGAGCAGTTCTTC.

The chain uses TRBV5-1 and TRBJ1-2; 9 bases align to TRBD1. Germline loops: CDR1 SGHRS, CDR2 YFSETQ. V shed 4 bases, J shed 4 bases, and the junction held 8 bases outside the gene matches. This CDR3 has 15 residues. The CDR3 protein is CASSEGQGGLYGYTF. The DNA for the CDR3 is TGCGCCAGCAGCGAGGGACAGGGCGGCCTCTATGGCTACACCTTC.

The chain links TRBV28 to TRBJ1-1, with TRBD1 matching 10 bases. The V and J ends lost 4 bases and 1 base, in that order; junction bases with no gene match: 3. Germline V gene lookup returns CDR1 MDHEN and CDR2 SYDVKM. This CDR3 contains 15 residues. The CDR3 DNA sequence: TGTGCCAGCAGTTCGGACAGGGGGAGGAACACTGAAGCTTTCTTT. Encoded protein: CASSSDRGRNTEAFF.

The chain has TRBV28 and TRBJ1-5, with TRBD1 identical over 9 bases. Looked up from germline, CDR1 is MDHEN and CDR2 is SYDVKM. The J segment lost 2 bases and the V segment lost 2 bases, leaving 4 bases of the junction unmatched. The CDR3 runs to 16 residues. Here the CDR3 DNA reads TGTGCCAGCAGTTTACCCCGGACAGGGGGCAATCAGCCCCAGCATTTT. Translated: CASSLPRTGGNQPQHF.

This chain links TRBV28 with TRBJ1-2, with D uncertain. Germline V gene data show CDR1 as MDHEN and CDR2 as SYDVKM. The CDR3 is 13 residues long. The ends were cut back, 7 bases at V and 4 bases at J, with 13 bases in the middle. The CDR3 nucleotides read TGTGCCAGCACCTTGGGGATTGGCTATGGCTACACCTTC. This gives the protein CASTLGIGYGYTF.

The rearrangement uses TRBV7-9 and TRBJ2-5; D may be TRBD2 (5 bases). Trimming left V 3 bases short and J 2 bases short, with 10 bases between. Germline loops: CDR1 SEHNR, CDR2 FQNEAQ (reference sequence). CDR3 length: 14 amino acids. The CDR3 here is CASSLTGIQETQYF. The CDR3 DNA follows: TGTGCCAGCAGCTTGACGGGGATTCAAGAGACCCAGTACTTC.

This clone was seen just once. This chain uses TRBV7-2 with TRBJ1-2; no clear D. V was clipped by 1 base and J by 3 bases, with 6 bases between them. Per the germline V gene, CDR1 is SGHTA and CDR2 is FQGNSA. This CDR3 is 13 amino acids long. The DNA for the CDR3 is TGTGCCAGCAGCTTAGACCTTGACTATGGCTACACCTTC. This sequence encodes CASSLDLDYGYTF.

The chain links TRBV6-4 to TRBJ1-5, with a weak D call TRBD1 (5 bases). Trimming left V 7 bases short and J 1 base short, with 14 bases between. Germline V gene data show CDR1 as MRHNA and CDR2 as SNTAGT. CDR3 length equals 15 residues. Written as DNA, the CDR3 is TGTGCCAGCATTATCCCGGGACCGAGCAATCAGCCCCAGCATTTT. Its protein product is CASIIPGPSNQPQHF.

The chain has TRBV4-1 and TRBJ1-5; 7 positions match TRBD1. Trimming removed 4 bases from V and 7 bases from J; junction bases left unmatched: 16. CDR1 and CDR2 (germline): MGHRA, YSYEKL. This CDR3 spans 17 amino acids. The CDR3 loop is CASSLTWGQSGGQPQHF. The CDR3 DNA reads as TGCGCCAGCAGCCTCACCTGGGGACAGTCCGGCGGCCAGCCCCAGCATTTT.

This clone appeared a single time. The gene calls are TRBV28 and TRBJ1-5; tentative D call: TRBD1 (5 bases). The germline V and J ends were trimmed by 0 bases and 5 bases, with 11 bases remaining between them. The germline V gene has CDR1 MDHEN and CDR2 SYDVKM. CDR3 size: 15 residues. As DNA, the CDR3 is TGTGCCAGCAGTTTATGGGGGCAGCAGTATCAGCCCCAGCATTTT. Amino acids: CASSLWGQQYQPQHF. The full variable domain, completed using reference TRBV28 and TRBJ1-5, is DVKVTQSSRYLVKRTGEKVFLECVQDMDHENMFWYRQDPGLGLRLIYFSYDVKMKEKGDIPEGYSVSREKKERFSLILESASTNQTSMYLCASSLWGQQYQPQHFGDGTRLSIL.

This clone was detected only a few times. The chain recombines TRBV6-5 with TRBJ2-7; 10 bases are a match to TRBD1. This CDR3 comprises 14 residues. V dropped 6 bases and J dropped 4; count of bases not matched to a gene: 6. Looked up from germline, CDR1 is MNHEY and CDR2 is SVGAGI. The CDR3 region is CASSHQGQGYEQYF. The CDR3 DNA sequence: TGTGCCAGCAGCCACCAGGGACAGGGGTACGAGCAGTACTTC.

The genes are TRBV12-3 or TRBV12-4 and TRBJ2-1; D is undetermined. The CDR3 extends over 11 amino acids. V was clipped by 2 bases and J by 9 bases, with 5 bases between them. The CDR3 nucleotides read TGTGCCAGCAGTTTAAGTAGTGAGCAGTTCTTC. Translating gives CASSLSSEQFF.